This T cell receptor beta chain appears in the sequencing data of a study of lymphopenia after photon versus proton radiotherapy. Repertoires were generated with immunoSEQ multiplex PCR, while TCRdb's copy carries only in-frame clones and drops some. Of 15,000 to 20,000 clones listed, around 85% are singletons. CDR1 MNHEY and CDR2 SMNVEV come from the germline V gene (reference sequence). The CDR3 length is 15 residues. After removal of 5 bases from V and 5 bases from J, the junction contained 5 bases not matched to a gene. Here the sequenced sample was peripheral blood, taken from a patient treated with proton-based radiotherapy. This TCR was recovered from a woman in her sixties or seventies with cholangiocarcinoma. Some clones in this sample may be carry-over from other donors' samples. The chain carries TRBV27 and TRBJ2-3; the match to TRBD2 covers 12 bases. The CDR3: CASSPGLAGIDTQYF. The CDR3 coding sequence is TGTGCCAGCAGTCCCGGACTAGCGGGGATAGATACGCAGTATTTT.